This entry lists 27 T cell receptor beta chains sequenced from one sample in a study of blood T cell repertoires in COVID-19. The protocol was immunoSEQ multiplex PCR, while the TCRdb copy is restricted to in-frame clones and leaves out a portion. The repertoire holds about 270,000 clones, with approximately 90% as singletons. The material sequenced was peripheral blood. The receptors here all came from a man in his fifties or sixties who had recovered from COVID-19.

The rearrangement links TRBV14 to TRBJ1-5, with a tentative D call TRBD1 (5 bases). CDR1 SGHDN and CDR2 FVKESK come from the germline V gene. The CDR3 extends over 16 amino acids. The V gene lost 4 bases and the J gene lost 1 base, with 14 bases spanning the gap. This chain's CDR3 is CASSPNGGISNQPQHF. CDR3 nucleotides: TGTGCCAGCAGCCCTAACGGGGGGATAAGCAATCAGCCCCAGCATTTT. Drawing the rest from reference TRBV14 and TRBJ1-5, the complete variable domain is EAGVTQFPSHSVIEKGQTVTLRCDPISGHDNLYWYRRVMGKEIKFLLHFVKESKQDESGMPNNRFLAERTGGTYSTLKVQPAELEDSGVYFCASSPNGGISNQPQHFGDGTRLSIL.

CDR3 loop: CASSPGAGFFEQYF. CDR3 nucleotide sequence: TGCGCCAGCAGCCCAGGGGCGGGTTTCTTCGAGCAGTACTTC. The rearrangement links TRBV5-1 to TRBJ2-7; D might be TRBD1 (6 bases). The CDR3 is 14 amino acids. Deletions cut 4 bases from V and 6 bases from J, with 17 bases between. Germline V gene sequence: CDR1 SGHRS, CDR2 YFSETQ.

This chain links TRBV6-8 with TRBJ1-2; the D gene is possibly TRBD1 (6 bases). The germline CDR1 and CDR2 sequences are MNHGY and SAAAGT. The CDR3 contains 14 residues. V shed 10 bases and J shed 0 bases, with 15 bases lying between them. In DNA form, the CDR3 reads TGTGCCACCATAAGAGACAGGTCTAACTATGGCTACACCTTC. Amino acid sequence: CATIRDRSNYGYTF.

This chain connects TRBV5-4 to TRBJ2-2; possibly TRBD1 for D (5 bases). The CDR3 sequence is 14 residues long. Germline V CDR1 and CDR2: SGHNT, YYREEE (reference sequence). Trimming stripped 0 bases from V and 7 bases from J, with 10 bases between. The CDR3 sequence is CASSLEGSIGELFF. The CDR3, as DNA: TGTGCCAGCAGCTTGGAGGGGTCCATCGGGGAGCTGTTTTTT.

This chain joins TRBV7-9 and TRBJ1-2, with 7 bases identical to TRBD1. Germline assignment: CDR1 SEHNR and CDR2 FQNEAQ (reference sequence). With V trimmed by 3 bases and J by 0 bases, 7 bases remained unmatched. The CDR3 spans 16 residues. The CDR3 reads CASSLPGTASNYGYTF. DNA for the CDR3: TGTGCCAGCAGCTTGCCCGGGACAGCTTCTAACTATGGCTACACCTTC. Full variable domain (missing parts from reference TRBV7-9 and TRBJ1-2): DTGVSQNPRHKITKRGQNVTFRCDPISEHNRLYWYRQTLGQGPEFLTYFQNEAQLEKSRLLSDRFSAERPKGSFSTLEIQRTEQGDSAMYLCASSLPGTASNYGYTFGSGTRLTVV.

The chain is built from TRBV6-1 and TRBJ1-5; TRBD1 matches at 7 bases. Germline V gene lookup returns CDR1 MNHNS and CDR2 SASEGT. Losses at the gene ends were 2 bases for V and 4 bases for J; bases not matched to a gene: 5. This CDR3 comprises 15 residues. Written as DNA, the CDR3 is TGTGCCAGCAGTGAAATCCAGGGGGTTAATCAGCCCCAGCATTTT. It encodes CASSEIQGVNQPQHF.

This sequence joins TRBV12-3 or TRBV12-4 and TRBJ1-2, with D possibly TRBD1 on 6 matching bases. V was clipped by 4 bases and J by 8 bases, with 11 bases between them. The CDR3 runs to 12 residues. CDR3 residues: CASSWDINGYTF. CDR3 bases: TGTGCCAGCAGTTGGGACATTAACGGCTACACCTTC.

The V gene is TRBV6-5, the J gene TRBJ2-5; D may be TRBD1 (5 bases). Trimming stripped 2 bases from V and 5 bases from J, with 9 bases between. The V gene's germline CDR1 is MNHEY and CDR2 SVGAGI. The CDR3 has 13 amino acids. In nucleotides, the CDR3 is TGTGCCAGCAGTTACCAGGGTGGCGAGACCCAGTACTTC. It is translated as CASSYQGGETQYF.

CDR3 protein: CSTRFGETQYF. DNA for the CDR3: TGTAGCACCCGGTTTGGAGAGACCCAGTACTTC. The chain recombines TRBV6-6 with TRBJ2-5; D is undetermined. The CDR3 runs to 11 residues. Germline CDR1 and CDR2: MNHNY and SVGAGI (reference sequence).

The chain employs TRBV4-1 and TRBJ2-7; 7 bases fit TRBD1. The germline V gene has CDR1 MGHRA and CDR2 YSYEKL. This CDR3 is 15 amino acids long. Losses at the gene ends were 5 bases for V and 4 bases for J; bases not matched to a gene: 11. The CDR3 reads CASSAPGGFSYEQYF. In nucleotides, the CDR3 is TGCGCCAGCAGCGCGCCAGGGGGATTTTCATACGAGCAGTACTTC.

This clone has a single count. This rearrangement joins TRBV3-1 (or the pseudogene TRBV3-2) to TRBJ2-3, with D perhaps TRBD1 (5 bases). Germline CDR1 LGHDT, CDR2 YNNKEL (reference sequence). Trimming removed 4 bases from V and 5 bases from J, with 13 bases in between. The CDR3 runs to 14 residues. CDR3 sequence (DNA): TGTGCCAGCAGCCCCCCAGGGATCAGAGATACGCAGTATTTT. Translated, it gives CASSPPGIRDTQYF.

The V call is TRBV4-2, the J call TRBJ1-6; the D gene is possibly TRBD1 (5 bases). V was shortened by 4 bases and J by 8 bases, with 12 bases between the two germline ends. Germline V CDR1 and CDR2: LGHNA, YNFKEQ. This CDR3 spans 14 amino acids. The CDR3 bases are TGTGCCAGCAGCCCAGAACGGGGGGATTCACCCCTCCACTTT. Amino acids: CASSPERGDSPLHF.

The gene calls are TRBV6-2 or TRBV6-3 and TRBJ1-5; a possible D gene is TRBD1 (5 bases). This CDR3 is built from 14 residues. The V end lost 1 base, the J end lost 6 bases, and 10 bases lay between the germline ends. Germline CDR1 MNHEY, CDR2 SVGEGT. The CDR3 bases are TGTGCCAGCAGTTACTGGGGGGACGGTCAGCCCCAGCATTTT. This gives the protein CASSYWGDGQPQHF.

The chain's CDR3 is CASSQLAAQETQYF. The CDR3 bases are TGCGCCAGCAGCCAGCTAGCGGCCCAAGAGACCCAGTACTTC. The V call is TRBV5-1, the J call TRBJ2-5; 7 bases align to TRBD2. CDR1 and CDR2 from the germline V gene are SGHRS and YFSETQ. This CDR3 is 14 amino acids long. The trim removed 4 bases at V and 1 base at J, leaving 4 bases unmatched. Full variable domain (missing parts from reference TRBV5-1 and TRBJ2-5): KAGVTQTPRYLIKTRGQQVTLSCSPISGHRSVSWYQQTPGQGLQFLFEYFSETQRNKGNFPGRFSGRQFSNSRSEMNVSTLELGDSALYLCASSQLAAQETQYFGPGTRLLVL.

This clone was found once. The CDR3, as DNA: TGCGCCAGCAGCTTGGGCACCACGCAGGGAGCTTTCTTT. The encoded protein is CASSLGTTQGAFF. The V call is TRBV5-1, the J call TRBJ1-1; D is possibly TRBD1 (5 bases). The CDR3 contains 13 residues. Germline V gene sequence: CDR1 SGHRS, CDR2 YFSETQ. V dropped 0 bases and J dropped 10 bases, with 13 bases sitting between them.

The chain joins TRBV5-8 to TRBJ2-7; TRBD2 is a possible D gene (5 bases). Germline V CDR1 and CDR2: SGHTS, YDEGEE. V dropped 3 bases and J dropped 2 bases, with 12 bases sitting between them. The CDR3 consists of 14 residues. The CDR3 protein is CASSSGLRTYEQYF. DNA for the CDR3: TGTGCCAGCAGCTCCGGACTGAGAACCTACGAGCAGTACTTC. Full variable domain (rest looked up from reference TRBV5-8 and TRBJ2-7): EAGVTQSPTHLIKTRGQQATLRCSPISGHTSVYWYQQALGLGLQFLLWYDEGEERNRGNFPPRFSGRQFPNYSSELNVNALELEDSALYLCASSSGLRTYEQYFGPGTRLTVT.

This chain connects TRBV7-6 to TRBJ1-2, with 10 bases that match TRBD1. This CDR3 is built from 16 residues. Trimming removed 4 bases from V and 6 bases from J; junction bases left unmatched: 11. Looked up from germline, CDR1 is SGHVS and CDR2 is FNYEAQ. Here the CDR3 reads CASSSAGDRGRNGYTF. In DNA, the CDR3 is TGTGCCAGCAGCTCGGCCGGGGACAGGGGTCGGAATGGCTACACCTTC.

The chain uses TRBV5-5 and TRBJ1-2, with 7 positions matching TRBD1. This CDR3 contains 15 residues. J lost 4 bases, V lost 3 bases, and 9 bases had no gene match. Germline V CDR1 and CDR2: SGHKS, YYEKEE (reference sequence). In nucleotides, the CDR3 is TGTGCCAGCAGCTCATCCGGGACAGAAATCTATGGCTACACCTTC. This translates into CASSSSGTEIYGYTF.

In its sample, this clone was seen a few times. This rearrangement joins TRBV18 to TRBJ1-2; D possibly corresponds to TRBD1 (5 bases). V lost 1 base and J lost 6, with 6 bases in between. The CDR3 contains 12 residues. Germline V gene data show CDR1 as KGHSH and CDR2 as LQKENI. In DNA form, the CDR3 reads TGTGCCAGCTCACCACAGGGGAATGGCTACACCTTC. Amino acid sequence: CASSPQGNGYTF.

V gene TRBV18 combines with J gene TRBJ2-1; 7 bases fit TRBD2. CDR1 and CDR2 from the germline V gene are KGHSH and LQKENI. The trim removed 0 bases at V and 6 bases at J, leaving 8 bases unmatched. CDR3 size: 16 residues. For the CDR3, the DNA is TGTGCCAGCTCACCACCGGGGGGGTTCAAAGGCAATGAGCAGTTCTTC. Encoded protein: CASSPPGGFKGNEQFF.

The chain joins TRBV5-1 to TRBJ2-7; possible D gene TRBD1, 5 bases. This CDR3 has 14 amino acids. The V end was cut by 0 bases, the J end by 0 bases, with 7 bases between. The germline V gene has CDR1 SGHRS and CDR2 YFSETQ. The CDR3 DNA sequence: TGCGCCAGCAGCTTGGGCGGACACTCCTACGAGCAGTACTTC. Translating it yields CASSLGGHSYEQYF. The whole variable domain, remainder taken from reference TRBV5-1 and TRBJ2-7, is KAGVTQTPRYLIKTRGQQVTLSCSPISGHRSVSWYQQTPGQGLQFLFEYFSETQRNKGNFPGRFSGRQFSNSRSEMNVSTLELGDSALYLCASSLGGHSYEQYFGPGTRLTVT.

The V call is TRBV7-2, the J call TRBJ2-3, with 8 nucleotides matching TRBD2. V was clipped by 5 bases and J by 4 bases; unmatched bases: 14. In germline, CDR1 is SGHTA, CDR2 FQGNSA. The CDR3 is 17 amino acids. The CDR3 DNA follows: TGTGCCAGCAGCCCTGCGACGGGGGGGGCCTATCCAGATACGCAGTATTTT. This gives the protein CASSPATGGAYPDTQYF.

The chain joins TRBV19 to TRBJ1-1, with 8 positions matching TRBD1. Unmatched junction bases numbered 5, after V lost 1 base and J lost 1 base. The germline V gene encodes CDR1 LNHDA and CDR2 SQIVND (reference sequence). The CDR3 is made up of 16 amino acids. This CDR3 reads CASSIARTGKNTEAFF. CDR3 nucleotides: TGTGCCAGTAGTATAGCCAGGACAGGGAAGAACACTGAAGCTTTCTTT.

The V gene is TRBV4-1, the J gene TRBJ2-7; tentatively, D is TRBD1 (6 bases). Germline values: CDR1 MGHRA, CDR2 YSYEKL. The CDR3 runs to 15 residues. Trimming cost V 1 base and J 2 bases, with 12 bases left between them. This CDR3 reads CASSQVRTAAYEQYF. DNA of the CDR3: TGCGCCAGCAGCCAAGTGAGGACAGCAGCCTACGAGCAGTACTTC.

This clone has just one count. This chain connects TRBV12-3 or TRBV12-4 to TRBJ1-2; the D is unclear. The CDR3 spans 12 residues. V lost 5 bases and J 8 bases, leaving 12 bases between the germline ends. The CDR3 DNA reads as TGTGCCAGCAGTCTCGATCGTCAGGGCTACACCTTC. This translates into CASSLDRQGYTF.

The V call is TRBV2, the J call TRBJ1-1; D call uncertain. CDR3 length: 14 residues. Trimming removed 6 bases at V and 0 bases at J, with 11 bases between. From germline, CDR1 is SNHLY and CDR2 FYNNEI. CDR3 DNA: TGTGCCAGCAGCGGTAGCCTACTGAACACTGAAGCTTTCTTT. Protein: CASSGSLLNTEAFF.

J is TRBJ2-2 and V is TRBV11-2; 8 nucleotides align to TRBD2. The CDR3 length is 14 residues. The germline CDR1 and CDR2 sequences are SGHAT and FQNNGV. Losses at the gene ends were 6 bases for V and 2 bases for J; bases not matched to a gene: 2. The CDR3 DNA reads as TGTGCCAGCAGGCGGGGGGCCAACACCGGGGAGCTGTTTTTT. Translated, it gives CASRRGANTGELFF.